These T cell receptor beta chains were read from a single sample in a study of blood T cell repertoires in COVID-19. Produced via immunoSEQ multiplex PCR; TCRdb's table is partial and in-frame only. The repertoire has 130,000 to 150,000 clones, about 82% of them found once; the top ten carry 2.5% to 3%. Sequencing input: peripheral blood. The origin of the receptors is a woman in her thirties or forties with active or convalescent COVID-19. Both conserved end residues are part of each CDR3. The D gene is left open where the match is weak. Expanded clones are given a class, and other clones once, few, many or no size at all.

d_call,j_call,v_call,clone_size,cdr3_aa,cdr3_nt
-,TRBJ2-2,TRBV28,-,CASSFDRSANTGELFF,TGTGCCAGCAGTTTCGACAGGTCCGCGAACACCGGGGAGCTGTTTTTT
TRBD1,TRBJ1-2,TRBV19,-,CASSTPTGSYGYTF,TGTGCCAGTAGTACACCGACAGGGAGCTATGGCTACACCTTC
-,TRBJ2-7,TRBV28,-,CASLSLGSKPGEQYF,TGTGCCAGCCTATCTTTGGGGTCCAAGCCGGGGGAGCAGTACTTC
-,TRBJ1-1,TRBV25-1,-,CASSELGDTEAFF,TGTGCCAGCAGTGAATTGGGAGACACTGAAGCTTTCTTT
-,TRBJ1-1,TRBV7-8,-,CASSWILTGPNTEAFF,TGTGCCAGCAGCTGGATCCTTACGGGTCCTAACACTGAAGCTTTCTTT
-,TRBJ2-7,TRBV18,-,CASSPRAGGEQYF,TGTGCCAGCTCACCACGGGCCGGGGGCGAGCAGTACTTC
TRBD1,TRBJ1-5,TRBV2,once,CASRTGAGNQPQHF,TGTGCCAGCAGGACAGGGGCAGGCAATCAGCCCCAGCATTTT
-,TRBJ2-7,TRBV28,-,CASSLYQGIRYF,TGTGCCAGCAGTTTATATCAGGGTATCCGGTACTTC
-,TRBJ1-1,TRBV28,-,CASSYMGEGLRNTEAFF,TGTGCCAGCAGTTATATGGGTGAGGGCCTGAGGAACACTGAAGCTTTCTTT
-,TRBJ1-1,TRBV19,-,CASSIIQERNTEAFF,TGTGCCAGTAGTATCATACAGGAGCGCAACACTGAAGCTTTCTTT
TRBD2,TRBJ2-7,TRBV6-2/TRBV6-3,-,CASSPLAGANEQYF,TGTGCCAGCAGTCCACTAGCGGGAGCCAACGAGCAGTACTTC
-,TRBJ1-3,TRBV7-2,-,CASSLMSGRSSGNTIYF,TGTGCCAGCAGCCTGATGTCTGGGCGCAGCTCTGGAAACACCATATATTTT
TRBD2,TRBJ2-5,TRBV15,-,CATSPHETSGLYPQETQYF,TGTGCCACCAGTCCCCATGAGACTAGCGGCTTGTACCCCCAAGAGACCCAGTACTTC
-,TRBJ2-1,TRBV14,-,CASSQDPSGGSYNEQFF,TGTGCCAGCAGCCAAGATCCCAGCGGTGGCTCCTACAATGAGCAGTTCTTC
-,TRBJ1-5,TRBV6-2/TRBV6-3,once,CASSPQGSRRQPQHF,TGTGCCAGCAGCCCCCAGGGCTCTCGAAGGCAGCCCCAGCATTTT
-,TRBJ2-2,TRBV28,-,CASRGGVNTGELFF,TGTGCCAGCAGGGGCGGGGTAAACACCGGGGAGCTGTTTTTT
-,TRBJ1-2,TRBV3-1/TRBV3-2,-,CASSQGVSDLVGYTF,TGTGCCAGCAGCCAAGGGGTCAGTGACTTAGTGGGCTACACCTTC
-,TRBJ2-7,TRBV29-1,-,CSVGAGSYEQYF,TGCAGCGTGGGGGCTGGGTCCTACGAGCAGTACTTC
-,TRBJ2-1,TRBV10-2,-,CASGLNEQFF,TGCGCCAGCGGGCTCAATGAGCAGTTCTTC
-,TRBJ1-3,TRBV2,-,CASSKQGKGNTIYF,TGTGCCAGCAGTAAGCAGGGGAAGGGTAACACCATATATTTT
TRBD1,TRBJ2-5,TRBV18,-,CASSRQGGETQYF,TGTGCCAGCTCACGACAGGGTGGCGAGACCCAGTACTTC
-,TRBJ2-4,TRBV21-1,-,CASSRRGGHGLKNIQYF,TGTGCCAGCAGCAGGAGGGGGGGACACGGACTTAAAAACATTCAGTACTTC
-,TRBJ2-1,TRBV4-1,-,CASSQEADNEQFF,TGCGCCAGCAGCCAAGAAGCGGACAATGAGCAGTTCTTC
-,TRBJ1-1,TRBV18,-,CASSIWELRAMNTEAFF,TGTGCCAGCTCCATTTGGGAGCTTAGGGCCATGAACACTGAAGCTTTCTTT
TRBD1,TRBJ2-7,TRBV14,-,CASSLEGRDRHTYEQYF,TGTGCCAGCAGCCTCGAGGGTCGGGACAGGCACACCTACGAGCAGTACTTC
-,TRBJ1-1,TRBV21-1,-,CASSIIPRQNTEAFF,TGTGCCAGCAGCATCATCCCGAGACAGAACACTGAAGCTTTCTTT
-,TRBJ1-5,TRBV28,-,CASRFGGGDNQPQHF,TGTGCCAGCAGATTTGGGGGGGGAGACAATCAGCCCCAGCATTTT
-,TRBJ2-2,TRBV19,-,CASSNGHGELFF,TGTGCCAGTAGTAACGGACACGGGGAGCTGTTTTTT
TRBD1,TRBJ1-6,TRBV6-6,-,CASSHWAGQGNSPLHF,TGTGCCAGCAGCCACTGGGCCGGACAGGGGAATTCACCCCTCCACTTT
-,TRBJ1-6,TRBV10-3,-,CAIRSGAQDSPLHF,TGTGCCATCAGGTCAGGGGCGCAGGATTCACCCCTCCACTTT
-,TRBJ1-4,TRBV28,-,CASSLFRGGELFF,TGTGCCAGCAGTTTATTTCGGGGGGGAGAACTGTTTTTT
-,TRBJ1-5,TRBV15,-,CATSRDGLNQPQHF,TGTGCCACCAGCAGAGATGGTCTAAATCAGCCCCAGCATTTT
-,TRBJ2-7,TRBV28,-,CASSFSGNEQYF,TGTGCCAGCAGTTTCTCGGGGAACGAGCAGTACTTC
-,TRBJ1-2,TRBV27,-,CASSLGGAEGYTF,TGTGCCAGCAGTTTAGGAGGGGCAGAGGGCTACACCTTC
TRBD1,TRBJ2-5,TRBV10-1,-,CASRRGLQETQYF,TGCGCCAGCAGGAGGGGGCTTCAAGAGACCCAGTACTTC